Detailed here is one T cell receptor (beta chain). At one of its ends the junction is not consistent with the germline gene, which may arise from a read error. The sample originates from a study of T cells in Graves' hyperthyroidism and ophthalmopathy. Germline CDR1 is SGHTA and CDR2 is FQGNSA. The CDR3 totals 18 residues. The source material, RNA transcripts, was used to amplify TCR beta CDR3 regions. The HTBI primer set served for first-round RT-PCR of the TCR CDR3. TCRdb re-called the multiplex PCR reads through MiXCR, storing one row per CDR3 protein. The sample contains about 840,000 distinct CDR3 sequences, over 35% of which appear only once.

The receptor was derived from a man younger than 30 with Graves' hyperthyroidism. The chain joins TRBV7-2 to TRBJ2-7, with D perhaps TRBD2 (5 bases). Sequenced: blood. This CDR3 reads CASSIIGGLPSSSYEQYF. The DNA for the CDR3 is TGCGCCAGCAGCATTATAGGAGGACTCCCATCTAGCTCCTACGAGCAGTACTTC.